This record looks at one T cell receptor beta chain sequence and its context. Its antigen remains unidentified. This sample was included in a study of blood T cells in healthy people across ages. Study details: Template switching recovered approximately one barcoded beta molecule for every two T cells. General observations from the study: Roughly linear declines in TCR beta diversity per million T cells occurred with age.

Next came a second PCR, run for about 6 to 11 cycles, which used a sample-barcoded 5' primer along with a J-beta primer mix. Each cDNA was tagged by a template-switch adaptor containing 12 random nucleotides. Each CDR3 protein is one row after TCRdb ran MiXCR on the 5' RACE reads. The table records 950,000 to 1,200,000 distinct CDR3 sequences, less than 45% of them present only once. The source of this sequence is a young man in good health. The specimen sequenced was blood.

The CDR3 here is CASKEDRGPREQYF. The CDR3 nucleotides are TGTGCCAGCAAAGAAGACAGGGGGCCTCGAGAGCAGTACTTC. The J gene is TRBJ2-1, the V gene TRBV6-2 or TRBV6-3; 10 positions agree with TRBD1. With the DNA end fitting TRBJ2-7 better, the J assignment may be wrong. This CDR3 contains 14 residues. Germline V lookup: CDR1 MNHEY, CDR2 SVGEGT.